A selection of T cell receptor beta chains follows, all from one sample in a study of siplizumab effects on memory and regulatory T cells. The data were produced by immunoSEQ multiplex PCR, yet TCRdb's version contains in-frame clones alone and is incomplete. This repertoire shows over 65,000 clones, 93% found once; its top ten account for less than 5.5%. The sequenced sample consisted of CD8+ T cells sorted from blood. These receptors originate from a human donor in good health. CDR3s include the opening cysteine and the closing phenylalanine or tryptophan. The D gene is left open where the match is weak.

J: TRBJ2-7; V: TRBV5-4; D: TRBD2; CDR3: CASSLEIAGSEQYF
J: TRBJ1-4; V: TRBV30; D: NA; CDR3: CAGPGWGQGDEKLFF
J: TRBJ1-4; V: TRBV2; D: NA; CDR3: CASNDRDGNEKLFF
J: TRBJ2-2; V: TRBV5-1; D: NA; CDR3: CASSLEGAGELFF
J: TRBJ2-1; V: TRBV27; D: TRBD2; CDR3: CASSNPSGGDNEQFF
J: TRBJ1-2; V: TRBV4-3; D: TRBD1; CDR3: CASSQEFRGANYGYTF
J: TRBJ2-3; V: TRBV7-2; D: NA; CDR3: CASSLGLVADTQYF
J: TRBJ2-7; V: TRBV28; D: TRBD1; CDR3: CACQGDYEQYF
J: TRBJ2-3; V: TRBV11-2; D: NA; CDR3: CASRGMDRPTDTQYF
J: TRBJ2-2; V: TRBV7-9; D: NA; CDR3: CANWLTGELFF
J: TRBJ1-1; V: TRBV4-3; D: NA; CDR3: CASSQDGRANTEAFF
J: TRBJ2-7; V: TRBV27; D: NA; CDR3: CASSLSGVVGAEQYF
J: TRBJ2-1; V: TRBV2; D: NA; CDR3: CASKGAGLVGEQFF
J: TRBJ2-1; V: TRBV19; D: TRBD2; CDR3: CASSPAGGRNEQFF
J: TRBJ1-1; V: TRBV4-1; D: TRBD1; CDR3: CASSQGTGGIVAFF
J: TRBJ1-2; V: TRBV2; D: NA; CDR3: CASSDSVNYGYTF
J: TRBJ1-5; V: TRBV7-2; D: NA; CDR3: CASSFSNSNQPQHF
J: TRBJ2-5; V: TRBV5-1; D: NA; CDR3: CASYYSWGYQETQYF
J: TRBJ2-2; V: TRBV4-3; D: NA; CDR3: CASSQAMTGELFF
J: TRBJ2-2; V: TRBV12-5; D: NA; CDR3: CASGLVLLQDVTGELFF
J: TRBJ1-1; V: TRBV5-6; D: NA; CDR3: CASSLGTEAFF
J: TRBJ2-1; V: TRBV4-2; D: NA; CDR3: CASSQEVAGTYNEQFF
J: TRBJ2-7; V: TRBV28; D: TRBD1; CDR3: CASRRTGLGEQYF
J: TRBJ2-1; V: TRBV27; D: TRBD2; CDR3: CASSPGALAGNEQFF
J: TRBJ1-2; V: TRBV5-1; D: TRBD1; CDR3: CASSLAGTGEGGYTF
J: TRBJ1-5; V: TRBV13; D: TRBD1; CDR3: CASSSRVLSPRGRGPYSNQPQHF
J: TRBJ2-7; V: TRBV7-9; D: TRBD1; CDR3: CASRQGLEYEQYF
J: TRBJ2-1; V: TRBV4-2; D: NA; CDR3: CASSQERGDPNNEQFF
J: TRBJ2-3; V: TRBV6-6; D: NA; CDR3: CASSYLRATDTQYF
J: TRBJ1-2; V: TRBV6-5; D: NA; CDR3: CASSLQGKDGYTF
J: TRBJ2-5; V: TRBV7-9; D: NA; CDR3: CASSPLRQETQYF
J: TRBJ1-2; V: TRBV7-6; D: NA; CDR3: CASSQTEYGYTF
J: TRBJ2-5; V: TRBV30; D: TRBD2; CDR3: CAWSTSLAGVQETQYF
J: TRBJ1-2; V: TRBV4-1; D: TRBD1; CDR3: CASSRTGEDYGYTF
J: TRBJ2-3; V: TRBV27; D: TRBD2; CDR3: CASSSAGVDTQYF
J: TRBJ1-5; V: TRBV6-5; D: NA; CDR3: CASSYAPNQPQHF
J: TRBJ2-1; V: TRBV19; D: NA; CDR3: CASSIASIAASYNEQFF
J: TRBJ1-4; V: TRBV9; D: TRBD1; CDR3: CASSAGETGVEKLFF
J: TRBJ2-6; V: TRBV4-3; D: NA; CDR3: CASSPTYSGANVLTF
J: TRBJ1-3; V: TRBV28; D: NA; CDR3: CASDSGSRGNTIYF
J: TRBJ2-1; V: TRBV6-5; D: NA; CDR3: CASSTGSSYNEQFF
J: TRBJ2-7; V: TRBV27; D: NA; CDR3: CASSRGYEQYF
J: TRBJ2-5; V: TRBV5-6; D: TRBD1; CDR3: CASSLVPGQAQETQYF
J: TRBJ1-2; V: TRBV27; D: NA; CDR3: CASSMGDGYTF
J: TRBJ1-1; V: TRBV7-6; D: NA; CDR3: CASSVNQDGDTEAFF
J: TRBJ2-7; V: TRBV6-5; D: NA; CDR3: CASSTTGFGEQYF
J: TRBJ2-7; V: TRBV9; D: NA; CDR3: CASSVSSDFYEQYF
J: TRBJ2-1; V: TRBV7-9; D: NA; CDR3: CASSSTYTTPKYNEQFF
J: TRBJ2-3; V: TRBV9; D: NA; CDR3: CASSAPEFVGTDTQYF
J: TRBJ2-1; V: TRBV7-3; D: NA; CDR3: CASSLSDSAVEQFF
J: TRBJ1-1; V: TRBV4-2; D: NA; CDR3: CASGVGDTEAFF
J: TRBJ2-7; V: TRBV2; D: NA; CDR3: CASLGAPDGLPGNEQYF
J: TRBJ2-1; V: TRBV7-9; D: NA; CDR3: CASSPPGPPPNEQFF
J: TRBJ2-2; V: TRBV9; D: NA; CDR3: CASSAGTPYTGELFF
J: TRBJ2-1; V: TRBV7-9; D: TRBD1; CDR3: CASSSRDRAYNEQFF
J: TRBJ2-7; V: TRBV10-2; D: NA; CDR3: CASSEGPSSYEQYF
J: TRBJ2-1; V: TRBV6-5; D: NA; CDR3: CASSYTQGMINEQFF
J: TRBJ1-1; V: TRBV5-1; D: NA; CDR3: CASSSTEWSEAFF
J: TRBJ1-1; V: TRBV29-1; D: NA; CDR3: CSVEWPANTEAFF
J: TRBJ1-4; V: TRBV7-9; D: NA; CDR3: CASSFEGGLGDEKLFF